The 11 T cell receptor beta chains reported below all come from one sample, sequenced in a study of CD8 T cells in ankylosing spondylitis. Each CDR3 protein gets one entry after TCRdb re-called the 5' RACE reads with MiXCR. The sample consists of under 120,000 distinct CDR3 sequences, about 25% of them appearing once. Sequenced input: synovial fluid, either unsorted or a sorted T cell fraction (not recorded which). These receptors all come from a male donor with ankylosing spondylitis.

V and J are TRBV24-1 and TRBJ2-7, with no clear D. Germline V gene data show CDR1 as KGHDR and CDR2 as SFDVKD. The germline V and J ends were trimmed by 5 bases and 2 bases, with 12 bases remaining between them. This CDR3 region has 14 residues. CDR3 coding DNA: TGTGCCACCAGTGCCAACCCACCCCCCTACGAGCAGTACTTC. Translated: CATSANPPPYEQYF.

This clonotype was seen a few times. V gene TRBV7-9 combines with J gene TRBJ1-1, with a weak D call TRBD1 (5 bases). The V end lost 1 base, the J end lost 3 bases, and 12 bases lay between the germline ends. Germline CDR1 reads SEHNR; CDR2 reads FQNEAQ (reference sequence). The CDR3 is 15 residues long. The CDR3 spells CASSLGPGLYTEAFF. DNA of the CDR3: TGTGCCAGCAGCTTAGGGCCAGGGCTGTACACTGAAGCTTTCTTT.

This clonotype turned up a few times. The rearrangement joins TRBV28 to TRBJ2-2; 13 bases fit TRBD2. The germline gives CDR1 MDHEN, CDR2 SYDVKM. The CDR3 is 17 residues long. V shed 4 bases and J 5 bases; nucleotides not matched to a gene: 7. For the CDR3, the DNA is TGTGCCAGCAGTTACACCGGGACTAGCGGGATTACCGGGGAGCTGTTTTTT. Translating gives CASSYTGTSGITGELFF.

The gene calls are TRBV2 and TRBJ1-4; D call uncertain. CDR1 and CDR2 from the germline V gene are SNHLY and FYNNEI. V lost 2 bases, J lost 7 bases, and 11 bases lay in between. This CDR3 has 14 residues. The CDR3 sequence is CASSEYRRSEKLFF. In DNA, the CDR3 is TGTGCCAGCAGTGAATACCGGCGGAGTGAAAAACTGTTTTTT. The full variable domain, rest sourced from reference TRBV2 and TRBJ1-4, is EPEVTQTPSHQVTQMGQEVILRCVPISNHLYFYWYRQILGQKVEFLVSFYNNEISEKSEIFDDQFSVERPDGSNFTLKIRSTKLEDSAMYFCASSEYRRSEKLFFGSGTQLSVL.

This clonotype was observed a few times. V and J are TRBV7-2 and TRBJ1-2; D is undetermined. Germline CDR1 SGHTA, CDR2 FQGNSA. The CDR3 loop spans 12 amino acids. V was clipped by 5 bases and J by 4 bases, with 8 bases between them. The chain's CDR3 is CASSATGYGYTF. The CDR3 DNA reads as TGTGCCAGCAGCGCCACTGGCTATGGCTACACCTTC. Supplemented by reference TRBV7-2 and TRBJ1-2, the full variable domain reads GAGVSQSPSNKVTEKGKDVELRCDPISGHTALYWYRQSLGQGLEFLIYFQGNSAPDKSGLPSDRFSAERTGGSVSTLTIQRTQQEDSAVYLCASSATGYGYTFGSGTRLTVV.

This clonotype has at least ten counts. This sequence joins TRBV2 and TRBJ1-2; D is uncertain. The CDR3 is 11 residues long. CDR1 is SNHLY and CDR2 is FYNNEI in the germline V gene. V lost 5 bases and J 5 bases, leaving 6 bases between the germline ends. The CDR3 nucleotides are TGTGCCAGCAGTCCAATTTATGGCTACACCTTC. Protein: CASSPIYGYTF. The full variable domain, in which reference TRBV2 and TRBJ1-2 provide the parts outside the CDR3, is EPEVTQTPSHQVTQMGQEVILRCVPISNHLYFYWYRQILGQKVEFLVSFYNNEISEKSEIFDDQFSVERPDGSNFTLKIRSTKLEDSAMYFCASSPIYGYTFGSGTRLTVV.

This clonotype has just a few counts. The genes are TRBV20-1 and TRBJ2-3; 9 bases line up with TRBD1. There are 13 residues in the CDR3. After removal of 5 bases from V and 6 bases from J, the junction contained 6 bases not matched to a gene. Germline V CDR1 and CDR2: DFQATT, SNEGSKA (reference sequence). CDR3 DNA: TGCAGTGCTGGGGGACAGGGCGGGGATACGCAGTATTTT. Translating it yields CSAGGQGGDTQYF.

This clonotype was seen only a few times. The V call is TRBV20-1, the J call TRBJ2-1, with TRBD2 matching over 10 bases. With 6 bases clipped from V and 7 bases from J, the junction kept 6 bases outside the gene matches. The CDR3 runs to 13 residues. Germline loops: CDR1 DFQATT, CDR2 SNEGSKA (reference sequence). The CDR3 region has the DNA TGCAGTGCCAGTAGCGGGAGGCTTAATGAGCAGTTCTTC. Protein product: CSASSGRLNEQFF.

The rearrangement uses TRBV11-3 and TRBJ1-5; the D is unclear. The CDR3 is made up of 14 amino acids. From germline, CDR1 is SGHNT and CDR2 YENEEA. V gave up 0 bases and J gave up 5 bases, with 8 bases separating them. CDR3 protein: CASSLDVKDQPQHF. The CDR3 coding sequence is TGTGCCAGCAGCTTAGATGTCAAGGATCAGCCCCAGCATTTT.

This clonotype was picked up a small number of times. This chain joins TRBV4-1 and TRBJ2-7; the match to TRBD1 covers 11 bases. The CDR3 totals 17 residues. Germline CDR1 is MGHRA and CDR2 is YSYEKL. Trimming took 4 bases from V and 5 from J; bases not matched to a gene: 13. CDR3 coding DNA: TGCGCCAGCAGCCTAGGAGCCCGGGACAGGGGGGACAACGAGCAGTACTTC. As protein: CASSLGARDRGDNEQYF.

This clonotype was observed a handful of times. The chain combines TRBV12-3 or TRBV12-4 with TRBJ2-2, with D maybe TRBD1 (6 bases). V lost 3 bases and J 7 bases, leaving 9 bases between the germline ends. The CDR3 is 13 residues long. The CDR3 nucleotides are TGTGCCAGCAGTTTCAGGGGAATCGGGGAGCTGTTTTTT. Translation gives CASSFRGIGELFF.